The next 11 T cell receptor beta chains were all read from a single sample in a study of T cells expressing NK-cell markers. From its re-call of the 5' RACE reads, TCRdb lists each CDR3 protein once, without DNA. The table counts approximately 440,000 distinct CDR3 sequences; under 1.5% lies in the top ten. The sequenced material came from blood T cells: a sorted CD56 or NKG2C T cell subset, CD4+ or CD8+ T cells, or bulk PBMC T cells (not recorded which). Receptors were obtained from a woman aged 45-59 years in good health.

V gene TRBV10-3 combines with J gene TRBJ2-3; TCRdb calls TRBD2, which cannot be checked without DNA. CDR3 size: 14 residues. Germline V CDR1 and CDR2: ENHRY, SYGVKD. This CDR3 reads CAANRDSPTDTQYF.

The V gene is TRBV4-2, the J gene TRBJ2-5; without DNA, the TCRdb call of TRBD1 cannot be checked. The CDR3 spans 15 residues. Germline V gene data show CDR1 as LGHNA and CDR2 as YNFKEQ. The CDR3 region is CASSLGQDTQETQYF.

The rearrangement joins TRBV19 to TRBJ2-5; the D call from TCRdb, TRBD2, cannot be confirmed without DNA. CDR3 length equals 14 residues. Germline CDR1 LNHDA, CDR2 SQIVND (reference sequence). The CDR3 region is CATSSTSREETQYF.

This chain's CDR3 is CASDRQGKNTEAFF. V usage is TRBV12-3 or TRBV12-4 and J usage is TRBJ1-1; TCRdb picks TRBD1, but there is no DNA to check that call. This CDR3 contains 14 residues.

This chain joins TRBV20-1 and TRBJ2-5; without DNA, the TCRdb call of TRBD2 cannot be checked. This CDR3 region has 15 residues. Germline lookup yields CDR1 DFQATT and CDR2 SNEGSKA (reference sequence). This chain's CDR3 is CSAPGLAALPETQYF.

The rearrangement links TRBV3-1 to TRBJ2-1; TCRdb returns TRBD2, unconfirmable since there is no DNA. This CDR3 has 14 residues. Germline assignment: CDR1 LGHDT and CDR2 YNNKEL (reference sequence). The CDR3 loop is CASSQEARGNEQFF.

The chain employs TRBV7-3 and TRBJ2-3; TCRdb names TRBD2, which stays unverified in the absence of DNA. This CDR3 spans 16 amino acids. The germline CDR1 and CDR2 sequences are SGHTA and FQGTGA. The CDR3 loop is CASSVGTSGRSDTQYF.

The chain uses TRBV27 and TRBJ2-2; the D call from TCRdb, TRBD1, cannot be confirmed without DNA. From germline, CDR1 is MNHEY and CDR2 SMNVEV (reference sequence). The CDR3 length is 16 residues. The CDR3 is CASSVGGWTNTGELFF.

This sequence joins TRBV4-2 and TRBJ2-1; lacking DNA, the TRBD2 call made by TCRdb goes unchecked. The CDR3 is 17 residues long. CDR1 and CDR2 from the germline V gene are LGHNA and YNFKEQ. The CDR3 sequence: CASSQEPTAGVGNEQFF.

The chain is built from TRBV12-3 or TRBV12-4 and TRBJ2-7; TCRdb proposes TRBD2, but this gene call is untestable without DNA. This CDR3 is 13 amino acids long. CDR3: CASIRTFLYEQYF.

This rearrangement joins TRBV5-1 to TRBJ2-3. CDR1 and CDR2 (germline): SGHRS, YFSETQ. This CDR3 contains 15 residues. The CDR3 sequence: CASSLEVVSTDTQYF.